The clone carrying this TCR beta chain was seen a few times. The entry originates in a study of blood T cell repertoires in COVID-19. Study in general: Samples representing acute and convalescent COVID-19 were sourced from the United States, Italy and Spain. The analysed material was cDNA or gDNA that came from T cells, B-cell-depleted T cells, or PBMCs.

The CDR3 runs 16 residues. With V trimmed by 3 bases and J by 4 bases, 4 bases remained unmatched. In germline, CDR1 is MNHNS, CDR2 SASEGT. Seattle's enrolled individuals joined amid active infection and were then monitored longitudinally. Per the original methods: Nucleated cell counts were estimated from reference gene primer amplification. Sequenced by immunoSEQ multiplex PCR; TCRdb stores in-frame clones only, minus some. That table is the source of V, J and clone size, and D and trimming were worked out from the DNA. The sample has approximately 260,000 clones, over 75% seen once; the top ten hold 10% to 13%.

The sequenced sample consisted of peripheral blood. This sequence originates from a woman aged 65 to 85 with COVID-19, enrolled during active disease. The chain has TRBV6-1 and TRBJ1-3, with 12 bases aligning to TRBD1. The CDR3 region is CASSDGTGGVGNTIYF. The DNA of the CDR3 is TGTGCCAGCAGTGACGGGACAGGGGGCGTCGGAAACACCATATATTTT.